This is a list of T cell receptor beta chains from one sample in a study of T cells in narcolepsy. Only in-frame clones appear in the TCRdb table, and some are missing; sequencing was by immunoSEQ multiplex PCR. The top ten clones hold nearly 2.5% of a sample with under 35,000 clones, 80% to 85% of them seen once. The source material was CD45RA- memory CD4+ T cells from PBMCs. The receptors were sampled from a human donor with narcolepsy. Both conserved end residues are part of each CDR3. The D gene is left open where the match is weak. The listing skips clone size in some rows; elsewhere it reads once, few, many or a size class.

.,TRBV28,TRBJ1-2,.,CASRGGGTNYGYTF
.,TRBV4-1,TRBJ2-7,.,CASSQDLAGPLYEQYF
.,TRBV30,TRBJ1-2,.,CAWSAPTGRSYRSGYTF
.,TRBV6-1,TRBJ2-5,.,CASSPRGETQYF
.,TRBV27,TRBJ2-5,few,CASRGPDWGQTQYF
.,TRBV5-4,TRBJ2-7,.,CASSLGSTGTSYEQYF
.,TRBV19,TRBJ2-5,few,CASSIGPSTETQYF
.,TRBV19,TRBJ1-1,.,CASSIDRGGGGAFF
.,TRBV5-1,TRBJ2-2,.,CASSTLRLTGELFF
.,TRBV7-2,TRBJ2-7,.,CASSQISYEQYF
TRBD1,TRBV19,TRBJ1-5,.,CASSMRGTGRIDQPQHF
TRBD2,TRBV28,TRBJ2-7,.,CASSKPGLAGYEQYF
TRBD2,TRBV5-6,TRBJ2-2,.,CASSLVVAGGHGELFF
.,TRBV15,TRBJ1-1,.,CATSPRSEATEAFF
TRBD1,TRBV15,TRBJ1-5,.,CATSRGGQGRQPQHF
.,TRBV11-2,TRBJ1-1,.,CASSFRDGNTEAFF
.,TRBV21-1,TRBJ1-5,.,CASSTIDANPQHF
.,TRBV29-1,TRBJ1-1,.,CSIQDSLNTEAFF
.,TRBV11-2,TRBJ2-7,.,CASSLELRGQIREQYF
.,TRBV9,TRBJ1-2,few,CASSVGGEAYGYTF
.,TRBV19,TRBJ1-3,.,CASSVRGNTIYF
.,TRBV4-3,TRBJ1-5,few,CASSQDTSREPQHF
.,TRBV11-2,TRBJ2-1,.,CASSPNRGEQFF
TRBD2,TRBV6-1,TRBJ2-2,once,CASSPRGGATGELFF
TRBD1,TRBV5-1,TRBJ2-2,.,CASSSGQGVTGELFF
.,TRBV7-2,TRBJ1-4,.,CASSLRVINEKLFF
.,TRBV19,TRBJ1-6,.,CASSISRAGSPLHF
.,TRBV27,TRBJ1-1,.,CASSRTVRSEAFF
.,TRBV6-1,TRBJ1-1,.,CASSNRFSNTEAFF
.,TRBV9,TRBJ2-4,.,CASSVQDSPRNIQYF
.,TRBV2,TRBJ2-5,.,CASNRLGETQYF
.,TRBV7-3,TRBJ2-2,.,CASSSTGQSTGELFF
.,TRBV5-4,TRBJ2-3,once,CASSPSGQLPGDTQYF
.,TRBV5-1,TRBJ2-2,.,CASSLSMSTGELFF
.,TRBV9,TRBJ1-1,.,CASSNLVWTEAFF
TRBD1,TRBV6-1,TRBJ1-5,once,CASRLGQAYNQPQHF
TRBD1,TRBV11-2,TRBJ2-7,.,CASSLEQGLPYEQYF
.,TRBV5-4,TRBJ1-1,.,CASSRNSNTEAFF
.,TRBV19,TRBJ1-5,.,CASMGLAGGNQPQHF
.,TRBV19,TRBJ2-5,.,CASSRRHFQETQYF